A single sample is the source of the 18 T cell receptor beta chains below, sequenced in a study of patients and donors after allogeneic stem cell transplantation. TCRdb re-called the RT-PCR reads with MiXCR, one entry per CDR3 protein. Of about 960,000 distinct CDR3 sequences listed, roughly 18% are singletons. The sequencing sample was made of blood, either unsorted or a sorted T cell fraction (not recorded which). The receptor set was obtained from a human donor who was either an allogeneic HSCT recipient or a stem cell or donor lymphocyte infusion donor (not recorded which). It is not recorded whose cells these are; they may come from a transplant donor.

The chain joins TRBV5-1 to TRBJ2-7, with D possibly being TRBD1 (6 bases). Germline V gives CDR1 SGHRS, CDR2 YFSETQ. There are 15 residues in the CDR3. V was trimmed by 0 bases and J by 5 bases, leaving 15 bases between them. For the CDR3, the DNA is TGCGCCAGCAGCTTGGTACGGCAGGGGTACGACGAGCAGTACTTC. Translated, it gives CASSLVRQGYDEQYF.

The chain links TRBV5-1 to TRBJ2-2; 7 bases line up with TRBD1. This CDR3 region has 15 residues. Germline V gives CDR1 SGHRS, CDR2 YFSETQ. Trimming at V came to 4 bases and at J to 1 base, leaving 4 bases not matched to a gene. The CDR3 bases are TGCGCCAGCAGCCGACAGGGTCTGAACACCGGGGAGCTGTTTTTT. Protein: CASSRQGLNTGELFF. Looking up the rest from reference TRBV5-1 and TRBJ2-2 gives the full variable domain: KAGVTQTPRYLIKTRGQQVTLSCSPISGHRSVSWYQQTPGQGLQFLFEYFSETQRNKGNFPGRFSGRQFSNSRSEMNVSTLELGDSALYLCASSRQGLNTGELFFGEGSRLTVL.

In this sample, this clonotype turned up many times. This chain joins TRBV14 and TRBJ1-1; D is uncertain. This CDR3 has 13 amino acids. Deletions cut 1 base from V and 0 bases from J, with 3 bases between. Germline CDR1 SGHDN, CDR2 FVKESK. The CDR3 loop reads CASSQVMNTEAFF. The CDR3 bases are TGTGCCAGCAGCCAAGTTATGAACACTGAAGCTTTCTTT.

This clonotype has only a few counts. V and J are TRBV9 and TRBJ2-5; weak D call: TRBD2 (5 bases). Trimming took off 2 bases at V and 5 bases at J, with 13 bases between the two ends. The V gene's germline CDR1 is SGDLS and CDR2 YYNGEE. The CDR3 is 14 amino acids. The CDR3 spells CASSVTAVKETQYF. DNA of the CDR3: TGTGCCAGCAGCGTCACAGCGGTCAAGGAGACCCAGTACTTC.

This clonotype was found a few times. The rearrangement uses TRBV5-1 and TRBJ2-5; D is unclear. CDR3 length: 14 amino acids. V lost 1 base and J lost 4, with 11 bases in between. The V gene's germline CDR1 is SGHRS and CDR2 YFSETQ. The CDR3 loop is CASSLIEAGETQYF. The DNA of the CDR3 is TGCGCCAGCAGCTTGATTGAGGCCGGAGAGACCCAGTACTTC.

This clonotype was detected only a few times. The rearrangement links TRBV5-1 to TRBJ2-7; 7 bases agree with TRBD1. The trim removed 4 bases at V and 2 bases at J, leaving 12 bases unmatched. CDR1 and CDR2 (germline): SGHRS, YFSETQ. The CDR3 loop spans 16 amino acids. In DNA form, the CDR3 reads TGCGCCAGCAGCCCGGATCCGGGGACAGCAGCCTACGAGCAGTACTTC. Amino acid sequence: CASSPDPGTAAYEQYF.

This clonotype has a handful of counts. The J gene is TRBJ1-1, the V gene TRBV12-3 or TRBV12-4, with 7 bases fitting TRBD1. Trimming cost V 8 bases and J 2 bases; bases outside gene matches: 8. The CDR3 extends over 14 amino acids. The CDR3 region has the DNA TGTGCCAGCTCAGGGGGTAGTCCTAACACTGAAGCTTTCTTT. It encodes CASSGGSPNTEAFF.

The sample holds a few counts of this clonotype. The chain couples TRBV20-1 to TRBJ2-7, with 7 bases that match TRBD1. V lost 5 bases, J lost 0 bases, and 7 bases stayed unmatched. The CDR3 length is 14 residues. CDR1 and CDR2 (germline): DFQATT, SNEGSKA (reference sequence). The CDR3: CSAYRRQGSYEQYF. In nucleotides, the CDR3 is TGCAGTGCTTACAGACGACAGGGCTCCTACGAGCAGTACTTC.

This clonotype was counted a few times. The chain joins TRBV5-6 to TRBJ1-5, with a tentative D call TRBD1 (5 bases). The CDR3 spans 16 residues. Looked up from germline, CDR1 is SGHDT and CDR2 is YYEEEE. Trimming removed 1 base at V and 5 bases at J, with 16 bases between. CDR3 sequence (DNA): TGTGCCAGCAGCTTGAGGTCAGGGTCGTACGATCAGCCCCAGCATTTT. It translates to CASSLRSGSYDQPQHF.

The chain has TRBV25-1 and TRBJ2-2; TRBD2 matches 7 bases. There are 13 residues in the CDR3. J lost 1 base, V lost 9 bases, and 2 bases had no gene match. Germline V gene data show CDR1 as MGHDK and CDR2 as SYGVNS. DNA for the CDR3: TGTGCCAGGACTAGCAGGAACACCGGGGAGCTGTTTTTT. Protein: CARTSRNTGELFF.

This clonotype has just a few counts. The V gene is TRBV20-1, the J gene TRBJ2-1; D perhaps matches TRBD2 (6 bases). Germline V gene lookup returns CDR1 DFQATT and CDR2 SNEGSKA (reference sequence). Between the trimmed V and J ends, which lost 2 bases and 5 bases, there was a span of 19 bases. CDR3 length: 16 amino acids. The CDR3 region has the DNA TGCAGTGCTAGACACCCTAGCGCCCGTCCCGACAATGAGCAGTTCTTC. It specifies CSARHPSARPDNEQFF.

This clonotype was counted between two and nine times. CDR3 nucleotides: TGTGCCAGCTCACCACAGACAGAAATTACCTACGAGCAGTACTTC. Translating gives CASSPQTEITYEQYF. The chain employs TRBV18 and TRBJ2-7, with D tentatively TRBD1 (5 bases). Germline CDR1 reads KGHSH; CDR2 reads LQKENI. The length of the CDR3 is 15 residues. The V end was cut by 1 base, the J end by 2 bases, with 12 bases between.

The V gene is TRBV18, the J gene TRBJ1-2, with TRBD1 matching over 8 bases. With 3 bases clipped from V and 6 bases from J, the junction kept 6 bases outside the gene matches. Per germline, CDR1 KGHSH and CDR2 LQKENI. The CDR3 extends over 14 amino acids. The CDR3: CASSPTGAPDGYTF. The DNA for the CDR3 is TGTGCCAGCTCACCGACAGGGGCCCCTGATGGCTACACCTTC.

There are a few counts of this clonotype. CDR3 coding DNA: TGCAGTGCTAGTAAGCAGGGAACCTATGGCTACACCTTC. It codes for CSASKQGTYGYTF. The chain joins TRBV20-1 to TRBJ1-2; maybe TRBD1 (5 bases). Trimming pared 3 bases from V and 4 bases from J, leaving 12 bases between. The CDR3 loop spans 13 amino acids. In germline, CDR1 is DFQATT, CDR2 SNEGSKA (reference sequence).

The chain employs TRBV24-1 and TRBJ2-2; D is uncertain. This CDR3 is built from 14 residues. Germline V gene data show CDR1 as KGHDR and CDR2 as SFDVKD. V lost 4 bases, J lost 1 base, and 6 bases lay in between. The CDR3 coding sequence is TGTGCCACCAGTGACAGACAGAACACCGGGGAGCTGTTTTTT. It translates to CATSDRQNTGELFF.

This clonotype was observed a handful of times. The chain employs TRBV20-1 and TRBJ1-2; D may be TRBD1 (5 bases). This CDR3 contains 13 residues. Germline V gives CDR1 DFQATT, CDR2 SNEGSKA (reference sequence). With 4 bases removed from V and 0 bases from J, the gap between germline ends came to 9 bases. CDR3: CSATGPANYGYTF. The CDR3 DNA reads as TGCAGTGCTACAGGGCCAGCTAACTATGGCTACACCTTC.

The chain is built from TRBV11-2 and TRBJ2-1, with D maybe TRBD2 (6 bases). The germline gives CDR1 SGHAT, CDR2 FQNNGV. Trimming stripped 8 bases from V and 4 bases from J, with 21 bases between. This CDR3 has 16 amino acids. DNA for the CDR3: TGTGCCAGCGGGGGGTTAAGAGGGCCAACATACAATGAGCAGTTCTTC. The encoded protein is CASGGLRGPTYNEQFF.

This clonotype has ten or more counts. The rearrangement links TRBV12-3 or TRBV12-4 to TRBJ1-4, with TRBD1 as a possible D gene (5 bases). This CDR3 contains 15 residues. Trimming removed 5 bases at V and 8 bases at J, with 18 bases between. CDR3 sequence reads: CASSPHERDGEKLFF. In DNA form, the CDR3 reads TGTGCCAGCAGTCCTCACGAGAGGGACGGGGAAAAACTGTTTTTT.